A selection of T cell receptor beta chains follows, all from one sample in a study of cytomegalovirus exposure and HLA in healthy donors. The data were produced by immunoSEQ multiplex PCR, yet TCRdb's version contains in-frame clones alone and is incomplete. The sample lists approximately 150,000 clones, just over 70% occurring once. Source material: PBMCs. These receptors were obtained from a man aged 18 to 30 in good health and CMV-seropositive. Both conserved end residues are part of each CDR3. The D gene is left open where the match is weak. Part of the rows lack a size; the others show once, few, many or a class for expanded clones.

V	D	J	size	DNA	CDR3
TRBV12-5	-	TRBJ1-2	-	TGTGCTAGTGGTTTAGGGGTAATCGATGGCTACACCTTC	CASGLGVIDGYTF
TRBV5-1	TRBD1	TRBJ2-6	-	TGCGCCAGCAGCTTGGACAGGGGCCCATCTGGGGCCAACGTCCTGACTTTC	CASSLDRGPSGANVLTF
TRBV4-1	TRBD1	TRBJ1-1	few	TGCGCCAGCAGCCAGGAAGGGACAGGGAACACTGAAGCTTTCTTT	CASSQEGTGNTEAFF
TRBV5-6	-	TRBJ1-2	-	TGTGCCAGCAGCTTGGCCGCGGGCGGGGCCTATGGCTACACCTTC	CASSLAAGGAYGYTF
TRBV5-1	-	TRBJ1-4	-	TGCGCCAGCAGCTTGGCGCCAGGGGAAACTAATGAAAAACTGTTTTTT	CASSLAPGETNEKLFF
TRBV29-1	-	TRBJ1-4	-	TGCAGCGTGGGCCGGACTGTACATGAAAAACTGTTTTTT	CSVGRTVHEKLFF
TRBV19	-	TRBJ1-5	few	TGTGCCAGTAGTATAGGGGCCGGATATACGAGCAATCAGCCCCAGCATTTT	CASSIGAGYTSNQPQHF
TRBV6-1	-	TRBJ2-2	-	TGTGCCAGCAGTGACCTGACTACGCGGACCGGGGAGCTGTTTTTT	CASSDLTTRTGELFF
TRBV29-1	-	TRBJ1-1	once	TGCAGCGTTGTAGGGCAGCGGGACACTGAAGCTTTCTTT	CSVVGQRDTEAFF
TRBV6-5	TRBD2	TRBJ2-1	-	TGTGCCAGCAGTCCTAAGCGGGGGGGCCAGTTCTTC	CASSPKRGGQFF
TRBV5-1	-	TRBJ1-2	-	TGCGCCAGCAGCCCGCTGGTTTCAGGGGACGGTGGCTACACCTTC	CASSPLVSGDGGYTF
TRBV30	-	TRBJ1-3	-	TGTGCCTGGAGTCTATCCGGGACACGACGAAACACCATATATTTT	CAWSLSGTRRNTIYF
TRBV30	-	TRBJ1-2	-	TGTGCCTGGAGCACAAACTATGGCTACACCTTC	CAWSTNYGYTF
TRBV5-1	-	TRBJ2-1	-	TGCGCCAGCAGCTTGGGCTCTAGCATGGATGAGCAGTTCTTC	CASSLGSSMDEQFF
TRBV5-1	TRBD2	TRBJ2-2	-	TGCGCCAGCAGCTTGGGACTAGCGGGGAACACCGGGGAGCTGTTTTTT	CASSLGLAGNTGELFF
TRBV5-1	-	TRBJ2-5	-	TGCGCCAGCAGCGTCCGAAGCGTCGAGACCCAGTACTTC	CASSVRSVETQYF
TRBV18	-	TRBJ1-3	-	TGTGCCAGCTCGTCGACAAACTCTGGAAACACCATATATTTT	CASSSTNSGNTIYF
TRBV28	TRBD1	TRBJ1-3	once	TGTGCCAGCAGCTCCCCGATTAGGGGGCCTGGAAACACCATATATTTT	CASSSPIRGPGNTIYF
TRBV7-2	-	TRBJ1-2	-	TGTGCCAGCAGCTTAGAGCAGGGCAGGAGCTACACCTTC	CASSLEQGRSYTF
TRBV5-1	-	TRBJ2-3	-	TGCGCCAGCAGCTCCCACGCTACCTTCACAGATACGCAGTATTTT	CASSSHATFTDTQYF
TRBV6-1	-	TRBJ1-5	-	TGTGCCAGCAGTGCAGAACAGGATCAGCCCCAGCATTTT	CASSAEQDQPQHF
TRBV4-1	TRBD2	TRBJ2-5	once	TGCGCCAGCAGCCAAAAACTAGCGGGGGGCCAAGAGACCCAGTACTTC	CASSQKLAGGQETQYF
TRBV12-5	-	TRBJ2-1	-	TGTGCTAGTGGTATCACAGGAAATGAGCAGTTCTTC	CASGITGNEQFF
TRBV5-4	TRBD1	TRBJ2-3	few	TGTGCCAGCAGCCCGGGGGACAGGGGGCAAGATGCAGATACGCAGTATTTT	CASSPGDRGQDADTQYF
TRBV7-6	-	TRBJ2-3	few	TGTGCCAGCAGCGGGGGGGGCGGGAGAGCAGATACGCAGTATTTT	CASSGGGGRADTQYF